Following are 24 T cell receptor beta chains from one sample sequenced in a study. TCRdb fed the RT-PCR reads into MiXCR, producing one record per CDR3 protein. The sample lists hundreds of thousands of distinct CDR3 sequences; 14% were seen once. Sample: memory CD4+ T cells from blood. Receptors originate from a female donor in good health, serving as a healthy control.

This clonotype has more than one count but fewer than ten. CDR3 in DNA: TGTGCCAGCAGCGCACGAGCCAACTATGGCTACACCTTC. It specifies CASSARANYGYTF. The chain is built from TRBV7-9 and TRBJ1-2, with no clear D. The CDR3 runs to 13 residues. Germline V gene lookup returns CDR1 SEHNR and CDR2 FQNEAQ (reference sequence). Trimming stripped 5 bases from V and 2 bases from J, with 9 bases between.

This clonotype was recorded a few times. The chain carries TRBV2 and TRBJ2-1; 7 nucleotides align to TRBD2. The CDR3 spans 15 residues. CDR1 and CDR2 from the germline V gene are SNHLY and FYNNEI. V lost 3 bases to trimming and J lost 5 bases; unmatched junction nucleotides: 7. CDR3 region: CASSDLGLSHNEQFF. The CDR3 DNA reads as TGTGCCAGCAGTGACTTGGGACTATCCCACAATGAGCAGTTCTTC.

The chain recombines TRBV5-1 with TRBJ2-1, with D perhaps TRBD2 (7 bases). The CDR3 totals 17 residues. The V end was cut by 3 bases, the J end by 9 bases, with 25 bases between. Germline loops: CDR1 SGHRS, CDR2 YFSETQ. The CDR3 DNA reads TGCGCCAGCAGCTCTGGGGGGGCGGCTATCTCAATCGGTGAGCAGTTCTTC. Translated: CASSSGGAAISIGEQFF. Looking up the rest from reference TRBV5-1 and TRBJ2-1 gives the full variable domain: KAGVTQTPRYLIKTRGQQVTLSCSPISGHRSVSWYQQTPGQGLQFLFEYFSETQRNKGNFPGRFSGRQFSNSRSEMNVSTLELGDSALYLCASSSGGAAISIGEQFFGPGTRLTVL.

The chain combines TRBV30 with TRBJ1-4; 10 bases align to TRBD1. The CDR3 runs 15 residues. Germline V gives CDR1 GTSNPN, CDR2 SVGIG (reference sequence). V dropped 8 bases and J dropped 5; count of bases not matched to a gene: 11. The CDR3 here is CAGTTGGGPNEKLFF. The CDR3 bases are TGTGCCGGTACGACAGGGGGCGGCCCAAATGAAAAACTGTTTTTT.

This clonotype was counted ten times or more. This sequence joins TRBV5-1 and TRBJ2-2; no clear D. The V end was cut by 5 bases, the J end by 2 bases, with 10 bases between. The CDR3 spans 14 residues. Germline V gene data show CDR1 as SGHRS and CDR2 as YFSETQ. The CDR3: CASSQVVNTGELFF. CDR3 coding DNA: TGCGCCAGCAGTCAAGTTGTCAACACCGGGGAGCTGTTTTTT.

J is TRBJ1-1 and V is TRBV18; 10 nucleotides align to TRBD1. Germline-derived CDR1 and CDR2 are KGHSH and LQKENI. This CDR3 comprises 16 residues. V was pared by 3 bases and J by 1 base, with 5 bases of the junction left unmatched. CDR3 sequence reads: CASSPTGGGSNTEAFF. The CDR3 DNA reads TGTGCCAGCTCACCGACAGGGGGCGGATCGAACACTGAAGCTTTCTTT.

The chain links TRBV6-9 to TRBJ2-2, with TRBD1 matching over 7 bases. J was trimmed by 3 bases and V by 8 bases; bases with no gene match: 9. In germline, CDR1 is MNHGY, CDR2 SVAAGI. This CDR3 contains 15 residues. The CDR3 nucleotides read TGTGCCAGCTCATTCTCCGACAGGGACACCGGGGAGCTGTTTTTT. Encoded protein: CASSFSDRDTGELFF.

J is TRBJ2-5 and V is TRBV5-1; tentatively, D is TRBD1 or TRBD2 (5 bases each). Trimming left V 3 bases short and J 5 bases short, with 11 bases between. Germline values: CDR1 SGHRS, CDR2 YFSETQ. This CDR3 has 13 amino acids. The CDR3 DNA reads TGCGCCAGCAGCTCCCCGAGGGGTGAGACCCAGTACTTC. As protein: CASSSPRGETQYF.

This chain connects TRBV6-2 or TRBV6-3 to TRBJ2-6; no clear D gene. Trimming shortened V by 2 bases and J by 2 bases, and 10 bases separated the two germline ends. The CDR3 spans 16 residues. CDR1 is MNHEY, CDR2 SVGEGT, per germline. CDR3 loop: CASSYPMPAGANVLTF. DNA for the CDR3: TGTGCCAGCAGTTACCCGATGCCGGCTGGGGCCAACGTCCTGACTTTC.

This clonotype was found a few times. The gene calls are TRBV7-7 and TRBJ2-2; D gene unclear. The V gene lost 4 bases and the J gene lost 6 bases, with 6 bases spanning the gap. Germline V CDR1 and CDR2: SSHAT, FNYEAQ (reference sequence). The CDR3 covers 12 residues. The CDR3 spells CASSSEAGELFF. The CDR3 DNA sequence: TGTGCCAGCAGCTCCGAAGCCGGGGAGCTGTTTTTT.

V usage is TRBV14 and J usage is TRBJ1-1, with 11 bases fitting TRBD1. This CDR3 has 14 residues. Germline loops: CDR1 SGHDN, CDR2 FVKESK. The V gene end was trimmed by 4 bases and the J gene end by 6 bases; junction bases not matched to a gene: 4. The CDR3 DNA follows: TGTGCCAGCAGCCGGGACAGGGGGTCTGCTGAAGCTTTCTTT. Amino acids: CASSRDRGSAEAFF. The full variable domain, completed using reference TRBV14 and TRBJ1-1, is EAGVTQFPSHSVIEKGQTVTLRCDPISGHDNLYWYRRVMGKEIKFLLHFVKESKQDESGMPNNRFLAERTGGTYSTLKVQPAELEDSGVYFCASSRDRGSAEAFFGQGTRLTVV.

This clonotype was seen a single time. CDR3 in amino acids: CASTQRIRDEQYF. DNA of the CDR3: TGTGCCAGCACCCAGCGGATCCGGGACGAGCAGTACTTC. The chain combines TRBV28 with TRBJ2-7; D is perhaps TRBD2 (5 bases). Germline loops: CDR1 MDHEN, CDR2 SYDVKM. The V end was cut by 7 bases, the J end by 5 bases, with 15 bases between. This CDR3 region has 13 residues.

This clonotype showed up just a few times. This sequence joins TRBV20-1 and TRBJ1-2; D might be TRBD1 (5 bases). Per the germline V gene, CDR1 is DFQATT and CDR2 is SNEGSKA (reference sequence). The CDR3 spans 11 residues. V lost 5 bases, J lost 4 bases, and 8 bases lay in between. CDR3 protein: CSAWGGYGYTF. Here the CDR3 DNA reads TGCAGTGCTTGGGGGGGCTATGGCTACACCTTC.

The chain is built from TRBV21-1 and TRBJ1-2; the table's D call, TRBD1, has no DNA check behind it. TRBV21-1 is a known pseudogene. This CDR3 is built from 14 residues. The CDR3 sequence: CASSRTGSRGGYTF. The CDR3 nucleotides read TGTGCCAGCAGTCGAACAGGGTCTCGAGGTGGCTACACCTTC.

This clonotype was counted only a few times. The CDR3 protein is CASSDDRQFF. The CDR3 coding sequence is TGTGCCAGCAGCGACGACAGGCAGTTCTTC. This sequence joins TRBV9 and TRBJ2-1, with D perhaps matching TRBD1 (5 bases). The CDR3 runs 10 residues. The V gene lost 3 bases and the J gene lost 12 bases, with 7 bases spanning the gap. CDR1 and CDR2 from the germline V gene are SGDLS and YYNGEE.

The rearrangement uses TRBV7-9 and TRBJ1-2, with D perhaps matching TRBD1 (5 bases). V was shortened by 4 bases and J by 8 bases, with 8 bases between the two germline ends. The CDR3 has 11 residues. Germline assignment: CDR1 SEHNR and CDR2 FQNEAQ (reference sequence). The CDR3 loop reads CASSSDTGYTF. The CDR3 DNA is TGTGCCAGCAGCTCGGACACGGGCTACACCTTC.

This clonotype was detected ten times or more. The CDR3 nucleotides are TGCGCCAGCAGCCGAGGGGGAGCCACAGATACGCAGTATTTT. Translated, it gives CASSRGGATDTQYF. V is TRBV5-1 and J is TRBJ2-3; a possible D gene is TRBD1 (6 bases). This CDR3 spans 14 amino acids. The germline V and J ends were trimmed by 4 bases and 2 bases, with 11 bases remaining between them. CDR1 is SGHRS and CDR2 is YFSETQ in the germline V gene.

This chain joins TRBV4-3 and TRBJ2-2; TRBD1 matches at 7 bases. V shed 4 bases, J shed 5 bases, and the junction held 7 bases outside the gene matches. The germline V gene encodes CDR1 LGHNA and CDR2 YSLEER. The CDR3 extends over 15 amino acids. The CDR3 coding sequence is TGCGCCAGCAGCCCCGGGGACAGAAGAACCGGGGAGCTGTTTTTT. It is translated as CASSPGDRRTGELFF.

This clonotype came up many times. V gene TRBV27 combines with J gene TRBJ2-5; possibly TRBD1 for D (6 bases). The CDR3 contains 13 residues. Trimming removed 6 bases at V and 6 bases at J, with 14 bases between. Germline V gene sequence: CDR1 MNHEY, CDR2 SMNVEV (reference sequence). CDR3 bases: TGTGCCAGCAGCTGGACAGACGGGAAGACCCAGTACTTC. Translated, it gives CASSWTDGKTQYF.

This clonotype occurred many times. The rearrangement uses TRBV4-3 and TRBJ1-2; D unclear. CDR1 LGHNA and CDR2 YSLEER come from the germline V gene. The V and J ends lost 0 bases and 2 bases respectively, with 10 bases between them. The CDR3 is 15 residues long. CDR3: CASSQEWGANYGYTF. The CDR3 DNA reads as TGCGCCAGCAGCCAAGAGTGGGGAGCAAACTATGGCTACACCTTC.

The genes are TRBV20-1 and TRBJ2-1; D gene unclear. Germline lookup yields CDR1 DFQATT and CDR2 SNEGSKA (reference sequence). The CDR3 loop spans 15 amino acids. V gave up 6 bases and J gave up 1 base, with 16 bases separating them. The CDR3 nucleotides are TGCAGTGCGCTAATCTACGGAGAGTCCTACAATGAGCAGTTCTTC. Protein: CSALIYGESYNEQFF.

This clonotype was detected a few times. This sequence joins TRBV27 and TRBJ1-2, with D uncertain. The ends were cut back, 6 bases at V and 8 bases at J, with 16 bases in the middle. Germline-derived CDR1 and CDR2 are MNHEY and SMNVEV (reference sequence). The CDR3 contains 13 residues. The CDR3 region has the DNA TGTGCCAGCAGCTCCCCGTTGGCGTGGGGCTACACCTTC. Residues: CASSSPLAWGYTF.

This clonotype has just a few counts. The chain combines TRBV6-5 with TRBJ1-1; D is uncertain. Looked up from germline, CDR1 is MNHEY and CDR2 is SVGAGI. Trimming removed 0 bases from V and 5 bases from J, with 10 bases in between. The CDR3 contains 14 residues. The CDR3 region is CASSYSEAGTEAFF. The CDR3 region has the DNA TGTGCCAGCAGTTACTCAGAAGCAGGAACTGAAGCTTTCTTT.

This clonotype was counted a few times. This chain links TRBV6-5 with TRBJ1-2; D call uncertain. CDR1 is MNHEY, CDR2 SVGAGI, per germline. With 4 bases removed from V and 4 bases from J, the gap between germline ends came to 10 bases. The CDR3 length is 13 residues. The CDR3 spells CASSSAISYGYTF. The CDR3 nucleotides are TGTGCCAGCAGTTCTGCTATATCCTATGGCTACACCTTC.